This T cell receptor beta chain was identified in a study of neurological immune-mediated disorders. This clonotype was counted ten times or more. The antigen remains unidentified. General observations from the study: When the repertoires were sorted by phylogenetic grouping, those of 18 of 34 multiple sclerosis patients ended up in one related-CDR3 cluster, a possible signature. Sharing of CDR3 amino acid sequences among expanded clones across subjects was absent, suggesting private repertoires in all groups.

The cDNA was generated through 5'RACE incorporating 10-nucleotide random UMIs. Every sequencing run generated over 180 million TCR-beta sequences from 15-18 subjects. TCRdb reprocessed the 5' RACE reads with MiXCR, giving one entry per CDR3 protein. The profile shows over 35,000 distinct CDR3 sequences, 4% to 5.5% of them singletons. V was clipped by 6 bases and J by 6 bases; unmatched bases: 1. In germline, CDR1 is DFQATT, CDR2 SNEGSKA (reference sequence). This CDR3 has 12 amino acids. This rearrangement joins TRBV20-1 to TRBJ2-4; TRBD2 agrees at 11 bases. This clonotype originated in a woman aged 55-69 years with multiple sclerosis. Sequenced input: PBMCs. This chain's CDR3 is CSAGLAGNIQYF. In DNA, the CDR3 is TGCAGTGCCGGACTAGCGGGAAACATTCAGTACTTC.